A selection of T cell receptor beta chains follows, all from one sample in a study of CD8 T cells in Susac syndrome. One entry per CDR3 protein results from TCRdb running MiXCR on the immunoSEQ multiplex PCR reads. The sample comprises approximately 120,000 distinct CDR3 sequences, around 90% of which are singletons, and about 0.23% rests with the top ten. The sequenced material came from CD8+ T cells from PBMCs. The receptors were sampled from a human donor with multiple sclerosis. CDR3s include the opening cysteine and the closing phenylalanine or tryptophan. Each record gives: V gene, CDR3 protein.

v_gene: TRBV12-3/TRBV12-4
CDR3aa: CASSPQTSEAFF

v_gene: TRBV12-3/TRBV12-4
CDR3aa: CASRDWSEDNEQFF

v_gene: TRBV24-1
CDR3aa: CATSDPQQGDEQFF

v_gene: TRBV6-1
CDR3aa: CASRTTGGDYTEAFF

v_gene: TRBV3-1
CDR3aa: CASSPGQASEQYF

v_gene: TRBV30
CDR3aa: CAWSTLTSGYYNEQFF

v_gene: TRBV7-9
CDR3aa: CASSLSESGSNEQYF

v_gene: TRBV27
CDR3aa: CASSLRRTGYEQYF

v_gene: TRBV14
CDR3aa: CASSRLAGAQETQYF

v_gene: TRBV6-2/TRBV6-3
CDR3aa: CASITAPHGGEQFF

v_gene: TRBV7-9
CDR3aa: CASSLDWSEAFF

v_gene: TRBV6-5
CDR3aa: CASSISGTEAFF

v_gene: TRBV28
CDR3aa: CASSLSLAGVSSYEQYF

v_gene: TRBV7-9
CDR3aa: CASGSGVGSGELFF

v_gene: TRBV15
CDR3aa: CATSRDLDFPYEQYF

v_gene: TRBV27
CDR3aa: CASSFGSAYEQYF

v_gene: TRBV2
CDR3aa: CASSPGDYQETQYF

v_gene: TRBV9
CDR3aa: CASSVEGREAFF

v_gene: TRBV7-9
CDR3aa: CASSSHPQTATDEQYF

v_gene: TRBV30
CDR3aa: CAWRYAENTEAFF

v_gene: TRBV29-1
CDR3aa: CSVHVGPGYEQYF

v_gene: TRBV7-9
CDR3aa: CASSLGSGPQPQHF

v_gene: TRBV29-1
CDR3aa: CSVSGLAGASINEQFF

v_gene: TRBV2
CDR3aa: CASSGGTGGTEAFF

v_gene: TRBV7-9
CDR3aa: CASSRLAGYTGELFF

v_gene: TRBV2
CDR3aa: CASSELDREDTEAFF

v_gene: TRBV27
CDR3aa: CASSPRDRGFNEQFF

v_gene: TRBV5-6
CDR3aa: CASSLYEGQGYEQYF

v_gene: TRBV6-1
CDR3aa: CAAGHYNEQFF

v_gene: TRBV13
CDR3aa: CASSGDYRTDTQYF

v_gene: TRBV20-1
CDR3aa: CSAETGTGVSYEQYF

v_gene: TRBV6-5
CDR3aa: CASSYSTSGRSLQYF

v_gene: TRBV12-3/TRBV12-4
CDR3aa: CASTGDTQYF

v_gene: TRBV3-1
CDR3aa: CASSHRETPAYGYTF

v_gene: TRBV19
CDR3aa: CASSSYSGQGQETQYF

v_gene: TRBV3-1
CDR3aa: CASSQVGFTRQPQHF

v_gene: TRBV7-9
CDR3aa: CASSSTWDYYEQYF

v_gene: TRBV19
CDR3aa: CASSWGSDTEAFF

v_gene: TRBV25-1
CDR3aa: CASSESMYYGYTF

v_gene: TRBV15
CDR3aa: CATSREAGQRNQPQHF

v_gene: TRBV30
CDR3aa: CAWSPFPQAKNIQYF

v_gene: TRBV20-1
CDR3aa: CSARTAIAEQFF